These T cell receptor beta chains were read from a single sample in a study of OX40 agonist ivuxolimab in advanced cancers. The data were produced by immunoSEQ multiplex PCR, yet TCRdb's version contains in-frame clones alone and is incomplete. The table has about 110,000 clones, around 93% seen once. Sequencing used CD4+ or CD8+ T cells sorted from blood, obtained in a trial of the OX40 agonist ivuxolimab. The receptors here all came from an adult with an advanced solid tumor such as melanoma, head and neck, liver or kidney cancer. CDR3s include the opening cysteine and the closing phenylalanine or tryptophan. A D gene is named only where the DNA matches it firmly. Some rows mark clone size as missing; the rest say once, few, many or name a class of expanded clone.

TRBD2 | TRBJ2-5 | TRBV9 | - | TGTGCCAGCAGCGAGAGAGCGGGGGGCGAAGAGACCCAGTACTTC | CASSERAGGEETQYF
- | TRBJ2-3 | TRBV28 | - | TGTGCCAGCAGTTTAGATCCAGATACGCAGTATTTT | CASSLDPDTQYF
- | TRBJ2-1 | TRBV5-1 | - | TGCGCCAGCAGCGCTGGTCGGGGGCCATCAGGTGAGCAGTTCTTC | CASSAGRGPSGEQFF
- | TRBJ2-2 | TRBV6-6 | - | TGTGCCAGCAGTCCCCTTGACTACCCGAACACCGGGGAGCTGTTTTTT | CASSPLDYPNTGELFF
- | TRBJ1-1 | TRBV5-1 | - | TGCGCCAGCAGCTTCTTCGGGAGCGGGAACACTGAAGCTTTCTTT | CASSFFGSGNTEAFF
TRBD1 | TRBJ2-5 | TRBV7-6 | - | TGTGCCAGCAGCCCGACAGGGGCGAAGAGTCAAGAGACCCAGTACTTC | CASSPTGAKSQETQYF
- | TRBJ2-3 | TRBV19 | - | TGTGCCAGTAGTATTAGGAGGGGTCGGGCAGATACGCAGTATTTT | CASSIRRGRADTQYF
- | TRBJ2-2 | TRBV6-5 | once | TGTGCCAGCAGTTATGGTTCTTTCGGGGAGCTGTTTTTT | CASSYGSFGELFF
TRBD1 | TRBJ2-5 | TRBV7-3 | - | TGTGCCAGCAGCTTAAGAGGGACAGGGTCGGCAGAGACCCAGTACTTC | CASSLRGTGSAETQYF
- | TRBJ2-7 | TRBV18 | - | TGTGCCAGCTCACCGAGGGGACATTCATACGAGCAGTACTTC | CASSPRGHSYEQYF
- | TRBJ1-1 | TRBV28 | - | TGTGCCAGCACCCCGGGAGGTCCGGTGGGGAACACTGAAGCTTTCTTT | CASTPGGPVGNTEAFF
TRBD2 | TRBJ2-2 | TRBV19 | - | TGTGCCAGTAGTACTGGTCTAGCGGGACTCGCGAACACCGGGGAGCTGTTTTTT | CASSTGLAGLANTGELFF
TRBD1 | TRBJ1-5 | TRBV6-1 | - | TGTGCCAGCAGTCAGACAGGGGGGCAGCCCCAGCATTTT | CASSQTGGQPQHF
TRBD2 | TRBJ2-1 | TRBV5-1 | - | TGCGCCAGCAGCTTGGTTTCTAGCGGCCAAAATGAGCAGTTCTTC | CASSLVSSGQNEQFF
- | TRBJ2-1 | TRBV5-4 | - | TGTGCCAGCAGCGTTCCGGGCTTGGATGAGCAGTTCTTC | CASSVPGLDEQFF
- | TRBJ2-5 | TRBV6-6 | once | TGTGCCAGCAGTTTACAGGGCAGCCAAGAGACCCAGTACTTC | CASSLQGSQETQYF
- | TRBJ2-3 | TRBV7-8 | - | TGTGCCAGCAGCTTAATTTTGCCAGATACGCAGTATTTT | CASSLILPDTQYF
- | TRBJ1-5 | TRBV7-9 | few | TGTGCCAGCAGCTCATGGAATGGCAATCAGCCCCAGCATTTT | CASSSWNGNQPQHF
TRBD2 | TRBJ2-7 | TRBV18 | - | TGTGCCAGCTCACCATCTAGCGGGAGCCACGGCGAGCAGTACTTC | CASSPSSGSHGEQYF
- | TRBJ2-1 | TRBV11-3 | few | TGTGCCAGCAGCCCCTTTGACAGGTGGAGCTCCTACAATGAGCAGTTCTTC | CASSPFDRWSSYNEQFF
TRBD1 | TRBJ1-4 | TRBV30 | - | TGTGCCTGGATCCCGGGACAGGGTGAAAAACTGTTTTTT | CAWIPGQGEKLFF
- | TRBJ2-3 | TRBV20-1 | - | TGCAGTTCCTACGGTAATACGCAGTATTTT | CSSYGNTQYF
- | TRBJ2-6 | TRBV10-3 | - | TGTGCCATCAGGGCAGGGGGGGCCTCTGGGGCCAACGTCCTGACTTTC | CAIRAGGASGANVLTF
TRBD1 | TRBJ2-1 | TRBV4-1 | - | TGCGCCAGCAGCCAAATCGGGACAGGGGCGAGCTCCTACAATGAGCAGTTCTTC | CASSQIGTGASSYNEQFF
- | TRBJ1-5 | TRBV18 | once | TGTGCCAGCTCACCACCTGGACAAGGTCAGCCCCAGCATTTT | CASSPPGQGQPQHF
- | TRBJ2-5 | TRBV11-2 | - | TGTGCCAGCAGCTTAGGCGGGACACAAGAGACCCAGTACTTC | CASSLGGTQETQYF
TRBD2 | TRBJ2-5 | TRBV14 | - | TGTGCCAGCAGCCAAAAGGGACTAGCCTCGTACCAAGAGACCCAGTACTTC | CASSQKGLASYQETQYF
- | TRBJ2-7 | TRBV10-1 | - | TGCGCCAGCAGTGAGTCCGGCGAGCAGTACTTC | CASSESGEQYF
- | TRBJ2-7 | TRBV7-5 | - | TGTGCCAGAAGCTTATTCGGACAGAAAGCCTACGAGCAGTACTTC | CARSLFGQKAYEQYF
- | TRBJ1-3 | TRBV5-4 | - | TGTGCCAGCAGCACAGGGTTCTCTGGAAACACCATATATTTT | CASSTGFSGNTIYF
- | TRBJ2-5 | TRBV10-2 | - | TGCGCCAGCAGTTGGTCTAGCACAGAGACCCAGTACTTC | CASSWSSTETQYF
- | TRBJ2-2 | TRBV5-1 | - | TGCGCCAGCAGCTCGGATGGGGGTCCCGGGGAGCTGTTTTTT | CASSSDGGPGELFF
TRBD1 | TRBJ2-7 | TRBV10-2 | - | TGCGCCAGCAGTGAACAGGGGAAAGGACAGTCCTACGAGCAGTACTTC | CASSEQGKGQSYEQYF
- | TRBJ2-2 | TRBV5-1 | - | TGCGCCAGCAGCTTGGTCAGGTCGAACACCGGGGAGCTGTTTTTT | CASSLVRSNTGELFF
- | TRBJ1-5 | TRBV12-2 | - | TGTGCAAGTCGCCCACCAATGGGGGGGGGCGGGGGTAGCAATCAGCCCCAGCATTTT | CASRPPMGGGGGSNQPQHF
- | TRBJ1-2 | TRBV7-9 | - | TGTGCCAGCAGCCCGCCGGACAGACAAGTGGGTTACACCTTC | CASSPPDRQVGYTF
- | TRBJ1-1 | TRBV5-1 | - | TGCGCCAGCAGCCCACTCATTGGGGGGAACACTGAAGCTTTCTTT | CASSPLIGGNTEAFF
TRBD1 | TRBJ2-7 | TRBV6-5 | - | TGTGCCAGCAGGCTGGACAGGAAGTCCTACGAGCAGTACTTC | CASRLDRKSYEQYF
TRBD2 | TRBJ2-5 | TRBV5-6 | - | TGTGCCAGCAGCTTGCGGGGGACTAGCTGGGAGACCCAGTACTTC | CASSLRGTSWETQYF
- | TRBJ2-7 | TRBV5-6 | - | TGTGCCAGCAGCCGACGGACGGGCTCCTACGAGCAGTACTTC | CASSRRTGSYEQYF
- | TRBJ2-7 | TRBV28 | few | TGTGCCAGCAGTTCCTCTATCTACGAGCAGTACTTC | CASSSSIYEQYF
- | TRBJ1-4 | TRBV5-1 | - | TGCGCCAGCACTAAACAGGGAGGGGATGAAAAACTGTTTTTT | CASTKQGGDEKLFF
TRBD2 | TRBJ2-1 | TRBV6-5 | - | TGTGCCAGCAGTTACAGGAGTCTAGCGGGATACAATGAGCAGTTCTTC | CASSYRSLAGYNEQFF
TRBD1 | TRBJ1-6 | TRBV5-4 | - | TGTGCCAGCAGCAGGGACAGGGACTCACCCCTCCACTTT | CASSRDRDSPLHF
- | TRBJ2-7 | TRBV11-2 | - | TGTGCCAGCAGCTTAGGTCGGGTTTCGGGCGAGCAGTACTTC | CASSLGRVSGEQYF
TRBD1 | TRBJ1-2 | TRBV27 | few | TGTGCCAGCAGTCCGGGACAGAACTATGGCTACACCTTC | CASSPGQNYGYTF
- | TRBJ1-2 | TRBV5-1 | - | TGCGCCAGCAGCTTGGAGGGGCGAGGTTATGGCTACACCTTC | CASSLEGRGYGYTF